This TCR beta chain was recovered during a study of molecular identifiers for immune sequencing clone quantification. Study background: RNA from around 20,000 or 100,000 naive CD8 cells was split five ways in replicates, with four sequenced. Study outcomes and limitations: Identical TCR molecules sharing a barcode could underestimate highly expanded clone sizes.

TCRdb redid the calling of the PCR reads with MiXCR, one entry per CDR3 protein. Altogether around 460,000 distinct CDR3 sequences are present, around 23% being singletons, with the ten largest covering over 0.6%. The CDR3 runs 14 residues. Germline-derived CDR1 and CDR2 are SGHTA and FQGNSA. On this clonotype itself: Its antigen is undetermined. A much larger clone differs by one base, so this may be a read error.

This receptor was obtained from a human donor in good health. Some libraries in this study had Jurkat cell RNA spiked in. What was sequenced was naive CD8+ T cells from blood, with Jurkat cell RNA spiked in. As for subset: FACS-sorted CD8+CD4-CCR7+CD45RA+ naive T cells. The rearrangement joins TRBV7-2 to TRBJ1-5, with a tentative D call TRBD1 (6 bases). CDR3: CASSPVGANQPRHF. The CDR3 region has the DNA TGTGCCAGCAGTCCGGTGGGGGCAAATCAGCCCCGGCATTTT.